Following are 2 T cell receptor beta chains from one sample sequenced in a study of early T cells in non-severe SARS-CoV-2 infection. Via MiXCR, TCRdb re-called the 5' RACE reads, giving one row per CDR3 protein. In the table there are 64,000 or so distinct CDR3 sequences, roughly 12% of which are singletons. The sequencing here drew on whole blood, taken at baseline. The source of these receptors is an adult who was a healthcare worker with PCR-confirmed SARS-CoV-2 infection or an uninfected control (not recorded which).

This clonotype turned up a few times. The chain joins TRBV12-3 or TRBV12-4 to TRBJ2-5; TRBD2 agrees at 9 bases. This CDR3 contains 17 residues. Trimming removed 6 bases from V and 3 bases from J; junction bases left unmatched: 14. The CDR3 reads CASSRGGQRGVEETQYF. The DNA of the CDR3 is TGTGCCAGCAGCCGCGGAGGCCAGCGGGGGGTTGAAGAGACCCAGTACTTC.

This clonotype was counted ten times or more. V usage is TRBV19 and J usage is TRBJ2-5, with D maybe TRBD1 (5 bases). In germline, CDR1 is LNHDA, CDR2 SQIVND (reference sequence). V shed 4 bases and J shed 1 base, with 7 bases lying between them. CDR3 length: 13 amino acids. For the CDR3, the DNA is TGTGCCAGTAGTAGGGGCAGCCAAGAGACCCAGTACTTC. Protein sequence: CASSRGSQETQYF.